This paragraph reports one T cell receptor (beta chain). The antigen is not known. This entry comes from a study of OX40 agonist ivuxolimab in advanced cancers. Study at large: Partial responses were achieved by three patients, one with hepatocellular carcinoma and two with cutaneous melanoma. Study-level points and caveats: Relative to CD4+ cells, CD8+ T cells on average had more expanded clones.

Here immunoSEQ multiplex PCR was the method, and the copy in TCRdb shows in-frame clones only, minus some. The sample lists 50,000 to 70,000 clones, roughly 93% occurring once. This material consisted of CD4+ or CD8+ T cells sorted from blood, taken in a trial of the OX40 agonist ivuxolimab. This sequence originates from an adult with an advanced solid tumor such as melanoma, head and neck, liver or kidney cancer.

CDR3 amino acids: CASSPHNTGELFF. CDR3 DNA: TGCGCCAGCAGCCCCCATAACACCGGGGAGCTGTTTTTT. This chain joins TRBV4-3 and TRBJ2-2; D not resolved. Trimming cost V 4 bases and J 2 bases, with 5 bases left between them. The CDR3 totals 13 residues. Germline CDR1 LGHNA, CDR2 YSLEER.